The clone carrying this TCR beta chain was seen a few times. Its antigen is still unknown. The CDR3 runs to 13 residues. Germline V gene sequence: CDR1 KGHDR, CDR2 SFDVKD. J was trimmed by 8 bases and V by 6 bases; bases with no gene match: 6. A quantitative 5'-RACE method, one with molecular barcodes, was used to make TCR beta libraries. TCRdb re-called the 5' RACE reads through MiXCR, storing one row per CDR3 protein. The sample records 300,000 to 350,000 distinct CDR3 sequences, about 20% being singletons. These data belong to a study of CD8 T cells in ankylosing spondylitis. Points from the study as a whole: Clones tied to disease were said to be significantly enriched in matched ankylosing spondylitis synovial fluid. Clones linked to the disease showed a CD8+ phenotype. They occurred at relatively low frequencies in peripheral blood.

The sample taken for sequencing was blood, either unsorted or a sorted T cell fraction (not recorded which). The clonotype comes from a female donor with ankylosing spondylitis or in good health (not recorded which). The chain has TRBV24-1 and TRBJ2-1; 7 nucleotides align to TRBD2. The CDR3 DNA sequence: TGTGCCACCAGTCGACTAGCATGGGATGAGCAGTTCTTC. Translated: CATSRLAWDEQFF.